Listed below are T cell receptor beta chains from one sample, sequenced in a study of T-cell reconstitution after alpha-beta-depleted transplantation in children. One entry per CDR3 protein, called by TCRdb with MiXCR from the PCR reads. The sample includes over 450,000 distinct CDR3 sequences, about 10% of them seen just once. The sample consisted of PBMCs, taken before TCRalphabeta/CD19-depleted stem cell transplant. The receptors derive from a child aged 2 to 10 with inherited bone marrow failure, due to receive a stem cell transplant. Each CDR3 is given with its conserved first and last residue. Fields, in order: clone size, V gene, D gene, J gene, CDR3 DNA, CDR3 protein. D genes are given only for firm matches. Some rows mark clone size as missing; the rest say once, few, many or name a class of expanded clone.

size: many; V: TRBV4-3; D: .; J: TRBJ2-3; DNA: TGCGCCAGCAGCCCTCGTGGCAGGGGCACAGATACGCAGTATTTT; CDR3: CASSPRGRGTDTQYF
size: .; V: TRBV20-1; D: .; J: TRBJ2-6; DNA: TGCAGTGCTGCCCGATCTGGGGCCAACGTCCTGACTTTC; CDR3: CSAARSGANVLTF
size: many; V: TRBV20-1; D: .; J: TRBJ2-2; DNA: TGCAGTGCTGAAGAGCGGGTTTTGAACACCGGGGAGCTGTTTTTT; CDR3: CSAEERVLNTGELFF
size: .; V: TRBV28; D: .; J: TRBJ2-7; DNA: TGTGCCAGCACCCTGACAGGCGAAAACTACGAGCAGTACTTC; CDR3: CASTLTGENYEQYF
size: few; V: TRBV21-1; D: .; J: TRBJ2-1; DNA: TGTGCCAGCAGCAAAGTAGGTCCCCGGGACAGGGAGGGCAATGAGCAGTTCTTC; CDR3: CASSKVGPRDREGNEQFF
size: many; V: TRBV5-1; D: .; J: TRBJ2-5; DNA: TGCGCCAGCAGCACCCGGGACGGCTCGTTACAAGAGACCCAGTACTTC; CDR3: CASSTRDGSLQETQYF
size: many; V: TRBV7-2; D: .; J: TRBJ2-5; DNA: TGTGCCAGCAGCTTCTGGGCGGGGCTACAAGAGACCCAGTACTTC; CDR3: CASSFWAGLQETQYF
size: many; V: TRBV9; D: .; J: TRBJ2-5; DNA: TGTGCCAGCAGCGTCAACGGGGCGTTAGACCGGACCCAGTACTTC; CDR3: CASSVNGALDRTQYF
size: many; V: TRBV15; D: .; J: TRBJ2-7; DNA: TGTGCCACCAGCAGAGATCCGGTAAAGGGGTACGAGCAGTACTTC; CDR3: CATSRDPVKGYEQYF
size: few; V: TRBV19; D: TRBD1; J: TRBJ1-1; DNA: TGTGCCAGTAGGGACAGGACTGAACGGGGTGACACTGAAGCTTTCTTT; CDR3: CASRDRTERGDTEAFF
size: many; V: TRBV11-2; D: .; J: TRBJ2-1; DNA: TGTGCCAGCAGCTTAGATAGGGTAGGGGGCTCCTACAATGAGCAGTTCTTC; CDR3: CASSLDRVGGSYNEQFF
size: .; V: TRBV7-9; D: .; J: TRBJ2-7; DNA: TGTGCCAGCAGCTTAGATCCAGCCTACGAGCAGTACTTC; CDR3: CASSLDPAYEQYF
size: many; V: TRBV3-1; D: TRBD2; J: TRBJ2-7; DNA: TGTGCCAGCAGCCGACTAGCGGGGGACTACGAGCAGTACTTC; CDR3: CASSRLAGDYEQYF
size: many; V: TRBV6-5; D: .; J: TRBJ2-2; DNA: TGTGCCAGCAGTTACCGACAGGTCATCGGGGAGCTGTTTTTT; CDR3: CASSYRQVIGELFF
size: .; V: TRBV6-2/TRBV6-3; D: TRBD2; J: TRBJ2-4; DNA: TGTGCCAGCAGAAACGGGTGGGGTTGGACTAGCGGCCTTGCCTTAGCCAAAAACATTCAGTACTTC; CDR3: CASRNGWGWTSGLALAKNIQYF
size: many; V: TRBV6-1; D: TRBD2; J: TRBJ2-2; DNA: TGTGCCAGCAGGGGACTAGCGGGCCGAGTTAAGGTCACCGGGGAGCTGTTTTTT; CDR3: CASRGLAGRVKVTGELFF
size: many; V: TRBV27; D: .; J: TRBJ1-1; DNA: TGTGCCAGCGGGAGGTCAGGGGCGTGGACTGAAGCTTTCTTT; CDR3: CASGRSGAWTEAFF
size: many; V: TRBV27; D: .; J: TRBJ1-6; DNA: TGTGCCAGCAGTTTATCGTTCCAGGGTAATTCACCCCTCCACTTT; CDR3: CASSLSFQGNSPLHF
size: few; V: TRBV28; D: .; J: TRBJ2-6; DNA: TGTGCCAGCAGTGTATTGTATCCCCGATCTGGGGCCAACGTCCTGACTTTC; CDR3: CASSVLYPRSGANVLTF
size: few; V: TRBV4-3; D: .; J: TRBJ2-7; DNA: TGCGCCAGCAGCCAAGATGGTCCTTGGAGCGGTTACTACGAGCAGTACTTC; CDR3: CASSQDGPWSGYYEQYF
size: .; V: TRBV15; D: .; J: TRBJ2-7; DNA: TGTGCCACCAGCAGAGAACCGAGACAGTCCTACGAGCAGTACTTC; CDR3: CATSREPRQSYEQYF
size: many; V: TRBV7-2; D: TRBD2; J: TRBJ2-7; DNA: TGTGCCAGCAGCCCGGTGGGGACTAGCGGGTTCCCCTACGAGCAGTACTTC; CDR3: CASSPVGTSGFPYEQYF
size: many; V: TRBV7-2; D: TRBD2; J: TRBJ2-7; DNA: TGTGCCAGCAGCATTTCCCCGGGACTAGCTGCGCAGTACTTC; CDR3: CASSISPGLAAQYF
size: many; V: TRBV7-9; D: .; J: TRBJ2-7; DNA: TGTGCCAGCAGCTTAGTAGAGGGGTACTCCTACGAGCAGTACTTC; CDR3: CASSLVEGYSYEQYF
size: few; V: TRBV20-1; D: .; J: TRBJ2-1; DNA: TGCAGTGCTAGAGTTCGAGGAAGTATCGGCAATGAGCAGTTCTTC; CDR3: CSARVRGSIGNEQFF
size: many; V: TRBV28; D: TRBD1; J: TRBJ1-2; DNA: TGTGCCAGCAGTTTCACAGACAGGGGGCACCATGGCTACACCTTC; CDR3: CASSFTDRGHHGYTF
size: .; V: TRBV29-1; D: .; J: TRBJ2-1; DNA: TGCAGCTCGGGACTCGGCCTTGGTGAGCAGTTCTTC; CDR3: CSSGLGLGEQFF
size: .; V: TRBV12-3/TRBV12-4; D: TRBD2; J: TRBJ2-7; DNA: TGTGCCAGCAGCCATACTAGCGAGAGCTTCCTCGAGCAGTACTTC; CDR3: CASSHTSESFLEQYF
size: many; V: TRBV7-6; D: TRBD1; J: TRBJ2-3; DNA: TGTGCCAGCAGCTTAGGGACAGGGACTTTTGGGACAGATACGCAGTATTTT; CDR3: CASSLGTGTFGTDTQYF
size: few; V: TRBV7-9; D: .; J: TRBJ2-7; DNA: TGTGCCAGCAGTACTGCGGTTAGCTCCTACGAGCAGTACTTC; CDR3: CASSTAVSSYEQYF
size: many; V: TRBV9; D: .; J: TRBJ2-7; DNA: TGTGCCAGCAGCGTAGAAGGGACGACTTCCTACGAGCAGTACTTC; CDR3: CASSVEGTTSYEQYF
size: few; V: TRBV30; D: .; J: TRBJ1-2; DNA: TGTGCCTGGAGTCTGAAACCGGGACCCTTCTATGGCTACACCTTC; CDR3: CAWSLKPGPFYGYTF
size: few; V: TRBV7-2; D: .; J: TRBJ2-5; DNA: TGTGCCAGCAGCTTACTCCTAGGGTCGGAGACCCAGTACTTC; CDR3: CASSLLLGSETQYF
size: many; V: TRBV12-3/TRBV12-4; D: TRBD2; J: TRBJ2-7; DNA: TGTGCCAGCAGTTTGGGTAGCGGGAGGGCCGGTGAGCAGTACTTC; CDR3: CASSLGSGRAGEQYF
size: many; V: TRBV4-3; D: .; J: TRBJ1-5; DNA: TGCGCCAGCAGCCAAGGGGCGGCGGGGCCGGATCAGCCCCAGCATTTT; CDR3: CASSQGAAGPDQPQHF
size: many; V: TRBV20-1; D: TRBD2; J: TRBJ2-1; DNA: TGCAGTGCCCGCACGGGACTAGCGGGTCGCAATGAGCAGTTCTTC; CDR3: CSARTGLAGRNEQFF
size: .; V: TRBV4-1; D: TRBD1; J: TRBJ1-4; DNA: TGCGCCAGCAGCCATCGGCGGGCGGGCCACGCGACGGGGACAGGGTATGAAAAACTGTTTTTT; CDR3: CASSHRRAGHATGTGYEKLFF
size: .; V: TRBV7-9; D: .; J: TRBJ1-1; DNA: TGTGCCAGCAGCACTGAGGGGGGGGCTGAAGCTTTCTTT; CDR3: CASSTEGGAEAFF
size: .; V: TRBV15; D: TRBD2; J: TRBJ2-3; DNA: TGTGCCACCAGCAAAGCGGGGGAAGGCACAGATACGCAGTATTTT; CDR3: CATSKAGEGTDTQYF
size: .; V: TRBV12-3/TRBV12-4; D: TRBD2; J: TRBJ2-7; DNA: TGTGCCAGCAGTTGGGAAGCGGGAGGAACCTACGAGCAGTACTTC; CDR3: CASSWEAGGTYEQYF
size: many; V: TRBV5-1; D: TRBD2; J: TRBJ2-1; DNA: TGCGCCAGCAGCTTGTCGGCTAGCGGGTACAATGAGCAGTTCTTC; CDR3: CASSLSASGYNEQFF
size: few; V: TRBV29-1; D: TRBD2; J: TRBJ2-1; DNA: TGCAGCGTTGGACTTCTAGCGGGAGACGATGAGCAGTTCTTC; CDR3: CSVGLLAGDDEQFF
size: many; V: TRBV5-1; D: TRBD1; J: TRBJ2-7; DNA: TGCGCCAGCAGCTTGGCCTACCGGGGACAGCAAAGAAACTCCTACGAGCAGTACTTC; CDR3: CASSLAYRGQQRNSYEQYF
size: many; V: TRBV2; D: .; J: TRBJ2-7; DNA: TGTGCCAGCAGTAGGCCGTCCTACGAGCAGTACTTC; CDR3: CASSRPSYEQYF
size: many; V: TRBV6-1; D: .; J: TRBJ2-5; DNA: TGTGCCAGCCGGCCCTACTATTCCCCTCAGCAAGAGACCCAGTACTTC; CDR3: CASRPYYSPQQETQYF